The 20 T cell receptor beta chains presented below share a single source sample, sequenced in a study of metastatic and nonmetastatic thyroid tumors. Patients had received no treatment of any kind before thyroid surgery. MiXCR reprocessed the PCR reads for TCRdb. The sample comprises 18,000 or so clones, 21% of which are singletons, and about a sixth rests with the top ten. Sequencing input: tumor tissue. The source of these receptors is a female donor with papillary thyroid cancer or a benign thyroid nodule (not recorded which). Some clones in this sample may be carry-over from other donors' samples.

At least ten counts were recorded for this clone. The chain's CDR3 is CASLIQGSNYSGNTIYF. The CDR3 DNA follows: TGTGCCAGCCTCATACAGGGTTCCAACTACTCTGGAAACACCATATATTTT. The chain is built from TRBV25-1 and TRBJ1-3, with D maybe TRBD1 (6 bases). The CDR3 runs 17 residues. Trimming removed 8 bases from V and 0 bases from J, with 20 bases in between. Germline V gene sequence: CDR1 MGHDK, CDR2 SYGVNS.

This clone was detected ten times or more. This chain uses TRBV10-1 with TRBJ2-5; D is perhaps TRBD2 (5 bases). V lost 0 bases, J lost 5 bases, and 16 bases lay in between. CDR1 and CDR2 from the germline V gene are WNHNN and SYGVQD (reference sequence). This CDR3 region has 16 residues. The CDR3: CASSESREGVPETQYF. CDR3 in DNA: TGCGCCAGCAGTGAGTCTCGAGAGGGAGTGCCGGAGACCCAGTACTTC.

This clone was seen many times. As DNA, the CDR3 is TGTGCCAGCTCACTCGGGGTGGCCAAAAACATTCAGTACTTC. Translation: CASSLGVAKNIQYF. The chain carries TRBV18 and TRBJ2-4, with D tentatively TRBD2 (5 bases). Trimming removed 4 bases at V and 1 base at J, with 8 bases between. The CDR3 runs 14 residues. Germline CDR1 is KGHSH and CDR2 is LQKENI. Complete variable domain (other parts from reference TRBV18 and TRBJ2-4): NAGVMQNPRHLVRRRGQEARLRCSPMKGHSHVYWYRQLPEEGLKFMVYLQKENIIDESGMPKERFSAEFPKEGPSILRIQQVVRGDSAAYFCASSLGVAKNIQYFGAGTRLSVL.

This clone was observed many times. Other DNA sequences within the sample encode an identical CDR3. V usage is TRBV19 and J usage is TRBJ2-5; 8 bases match TRBD1. In germline, CDR1 is LNHDA, CDR2 SQIVND (reference sequence). The CDR3 has 12 amino acids. V lost 9 bases and J lost 5; bases outside the gene matches: 5. CDR3 nucleotide sequence: TGTGCCAGCTCGACAGGGGTCGAGACCCAGTACTTC. Translated, it gives CASSTGVETQYF. Drawing the rest from reference TRBV19 and TRBJ2-5, the complete variable domain is DGGITQSPKYLFRKEGQNVTLSCEQNLNHDAMYWYRQDPGQGLRLIYYSQIVNDFQKGDIAEGYSVSREKKESFPLTVTSAQKNPTAFYLCASSTGVETQYFGPGTRLLVL.

This clone was counted many times. It may be a read error: a sequence one base away is much more abundant. The same CDR3 is also encoded by other DNA sequences in this sample. V usage is TRBV2 and J usage is TRBJ2-2, with D possibly matching TRBD2 (6 bases). Germline lookup yields CDR1 SNHLY and CDR2 FYNNEI. The CDR3 spans 15 residues. In DNA, the CDR3 is TGTGCCAGCAAGATTGGCGGGACGAATACCGGGGAGCTGTTTTTT. This gives the protein CASKIGGTNTGELFF.

The rearrangement links TRBV19 to TRBJ1-5, with D unclear. Trimming shortened V by 3 bases and J by 0 bases, and 9 bases separated the two germline ends. Germline V CDR1 and CDR2: LNHDA, SQIVND (reference sequence). The CDR3 is 15 amino acids. Written as DNA, the CDR3 is TGTGCCAGTAGTATCGGGTTATATAGCAATCAGCCCCAGCATTTT. Residues: CASSIGLYSNQPQHF.

By share of the sample, this clone is medium-sized. This sequence joins TRBV30 and TRBJ2-7; TRBD1 agrees at 7 bases. The germline V gene has CDR1 GTSNPN and CDR2 SVGIG (reference sequence). V lost 4 bases to trimming and J lost 6 bases; unmatched junction nucleotides: 9. The CDR3 length is 13 residues. CDR3 DNA: TGTGCCTGGACGGACAGGCAGTCGTCCGAGCAGTACTTC. Translated, it gives CAWTDRQSSEQYF.

The chain recombines TRBV18 with TRBJ1-1; D is possibly TRBD1 (6 bases). This CDR3 contains 13 residues. The germline V gene has CDR1 KGHSH and CDR2 LQKENI. The V end was cut by 5 bases, the J end by 7 bases, with 14 bases between. CDR3 DNA: TGTGCCAGCTCAACAGGGCGTCAGGGTGAAGCTTTCTTT. Translation: CASSTGRQGEAFF.

Remarks on this clone: The junction differs from germline at one of its ends, possibly a read error. The rearrangement links TRBV7-9 to TRBJ1-2; possible D gene TRBD1, 5 bases. The CDR3 is 12 residues long. The germline CDR1 and CDR2 sequences are SEHNR and FQNEAQ (reference sequence). CDR3 protein: CASNRTLDGHTF. CDR3 nucleotide sequence: TGTGCCAGCAACAGGACCCTGGATGGCCACACCTTC.

The sample holds many counts of this clone. The V call is TRBV5-4, the J call TRBJ2-7; no firm D call. V lost 4 bases and J 2 bases, leaving 10 bases between the germline ends. The CDR3 loop spans 13 amino acids. Per germline, CDR1 SGHNT and CDR2 YYREEE (reference sequence). The CDR3 spells CASSPDGTYEQYF. The CDR3, as DNA: TGTGCCAGCAGCCCGGACGGTACCTACGAGCAGTACTTC.

The chain employs TRBV27 and TRBJ1-1; D remains unclear. The germline V and J ends were trimmed by 6 bases and 4 bases, with 15 bases remaining between them. Looked up from germline, CDR1 is MNHEY and CDR2 is SMNVEV (reference sequence). The CDR3 runs to 14 residues. The CDR3 loop is CASSRREGFTEAFF. The CDR3, as DNA: TGTGCCAGCAGCCGAAGGGAGGGCTTCACTGAAGCTTTCTTT.

This clone showed up many times. The chain couples TRBV6-6 to TRBJ2-1; tentative D call: TRBD2 (6 bases). The germline V and J ends were trimmed by 2 bases and 5 bases, with 13 bases remaining between them. This CDR3 comprises 15 residues. Per the germline V gene, CDR1 is MNHNY and CDR2 is SVGAGI (reference sequence). CDR3 loop: CASSYLRERDNEQFF. The CDR3 bases are TGTGCCAGCAGTTACCTTCGGGAGAGGGACAATGAGCAGTTCTTC.

This clone was recorded many times. The V gene is TRBV29-1, the J gene TRBJ2-7; unclear D gene. V dropped 5 bases and J dropped 2 bases, with 10 bases sitting between them. The V gene's germline CDR1 is SQVTM and CDR2 ANQGSEA. The CDR3 length is 12 residues. In DNA, the CDR3 is TGCAGCGTTTCGACCACCCCCTACGAGCAGTACTTC. This gives the protein CSVSTTPYEQYF.

This clone was found many times. The chain uses TRBV20-1 and TRBJ2-3; 7 bases agree with TRBD2. This CDR3 contains 16 residues. Unmatched junction bases numbered 14, after V lost 3 bases and J lost 5 bases. The V gene's germline CDR1 is DFQATT and CDR2 SNEGSKA (reference sequence). The CDR3 spells CSARVLREEPQDTQYF. CDR3 coding DNA: TGCAGTGCTAGGGTGCTTCGGGAGGAACCCCAAGATACGCAGTATTTT.

Only a few counts were recorded for this clone. The chain employs TRBV28 and TRBJ2-1; D unresolved. The CDR3 covers 13 residues. From germline, CDR1 is MDHEN and CDR2 SYDVKM. The V gene lost 3 bases and the J gene lost 9 bases, with 12 bases spanning the gap. The CDR3 DNA follows: TGTGCCAGCAGTTTTAAAGGTTCTGGTGAGCAGTTCTTC. This encodes CASSFKGSGEQFF.

This clone showed up many times. The chain combines TRBV20-1 with TRBJ1-3, with D possibly being TRBD1 (6 bases). CDR3 length: 15 amino acids. Trimming pared 1 base from V and 3 bases from J, leaving 13 bases between. The V gene's germline CDR1 is DFQATT and CDR2 SNEGSKA (reference sequence). CDR3 residues: CSARALLTGGNTIYF. For the CDR3, the DNA is TGCAGTGCTAGAGCTCTACTGACAGGTGGAAACACCATATATTTT.

This clone was observed many times. The rearrangement joins TRBV29-1 to TRBJ2-1; D is ambiguous. Germline V CDR1 and CDR2: SQVTM, ANQGSEA. The CDR3 contains 10 residues. V lost 4 bases and J lost 7, with 5 bases in between. As DNA, the CDR3 is TGCAGCGTTGGGTCGAATGAGCAGTTCTTC. It specifies CSVGSNEQFF.

V usage is TRBV5-1 and J usage is TRBJ1-3; 9 nucleotides line up with TRBD1. The germline V gene has CDR1 SGHRS and CDR2 YFSETQ. Trimming took 5 bases from V and 7 from J; bases not matched to a gene: 16. The CDR3 runs 17 residues. The CDR3 here is CASRGQGSPLHGNTIYF. CDR3 sequence (DNA): TGCGCCAGCAGGGGACAGGGCTCCCCTTTGCACGGGAACACCATATATTTT.

This clone has at least ten counts. This sequence joins TRBV29-1 and TRBJ1-1, with unresolved D. The CDR3 consists of 12 residues. Germline V gives CDR1 SQVTM, CDR2 ANQGSEA. V lost 4 bases and J 4 bases, leaving 10 bases between the germline ends. In DNA, the CDR3 is TGCAGCGTTGTACAGACCACCACTGAAGCTTTCTTT. It is translated as CSVVQTTTEAFF.

V is TRBV3-1 and J is TRBJ1-1; D is unresolved. V lost 8 bases to trimming and J lost 5 bases, with 12 bases between them. Germline V gene data show CDR1 as LGHDT and CDR2 as YNNKEL (reference sequence). The CDR3 has 12 amino acids. The CDR3, as DNA: TGTGCCAGCGGGATCGGAGGGACTGAAGCTTTCTTT. Amino acid sequence: CASGIGGTEAFF.